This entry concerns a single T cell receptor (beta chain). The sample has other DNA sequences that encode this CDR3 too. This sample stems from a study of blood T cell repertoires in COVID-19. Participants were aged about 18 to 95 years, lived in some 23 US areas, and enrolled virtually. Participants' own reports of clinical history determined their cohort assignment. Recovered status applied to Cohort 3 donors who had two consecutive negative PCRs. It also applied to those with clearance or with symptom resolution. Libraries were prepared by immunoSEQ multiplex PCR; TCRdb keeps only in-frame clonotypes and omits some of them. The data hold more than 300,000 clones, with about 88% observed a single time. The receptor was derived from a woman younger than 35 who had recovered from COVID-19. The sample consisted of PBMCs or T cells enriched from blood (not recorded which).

The CDR3 spells CASSLEGAGYTF. The CDR3 bases are TGCGCCAGCAGCTTGGAGGGGGCTGGCTACACCTTC. This chain joins TRBV5-1 and TRBJ1-2; 7 nucleotides align to TRBD1. Germline-derived CDR1 and CDR2 are SGHRS and YFSETQ. The CDR3 has 12 residues. Trimming cost V 0 bases and J 7 bases; bases outside gene matches: 0.